Presented here are 14 T cell receptor beta chains from one specimen sequenced in a study of beta chain features in type 1 diabetes. The sequenced template was cDNA made from the entire isolated RNA. TCRdb's copy holds only in-frame clones and misses some; the assay was immunoSEQ multiplex PCR. Of 60,000 or so clones in the sample, roughly 60% were seen once. Sequenced input: Tregs from blood. All receptors come from a woman under 30 in good health.

This rearrangement joins TRBV29-1 to TRBJ1-1; weak D call: TRBD1 (6 bases). The CDR3 length is 14 residues. Looked up from germline, CDR1 is SQVTM and CDR2 is ANQGSEA. V was trimmed by 0 bases and J by 4 bases, leaving 12 bases between them. The CDR3 DNA reads TGCAGCGTTGAAGAGGGGGCGCGGAGCACTGAAGCTTTCTTT. It codes for CSVEEGARSTEAFF. Based on the CDR3 plus reference TRBV29-1 and TRBJ1-1, the full variable domain is SAVISQKPSRDICQRGTSLTIQCQVDSQVTMMFWYRQQPGQSLTLIATANQGSEATYESGFVIDKFPISRPNLTFSTLTVSNMSPEDSSIYLCSVEEGARSTEAFFGQGTRLTVV.

Relative to its sample, this clone is medium-sized (0.01 to 0.1%). The V call is TRBV11-3, the J call TRBJ1-2; a possible D gene is TRBD1 (5 bases). The CDR3 runs 15 residues. The ends were cut back, 1 base at V and 4 bases at J, with 13 bases in the middle. From germline, CDR1 is SGHNT and CDR2 YENEEA. The CDR3 region is CASSLASGGSYGYTF. The CDR3 nucleotides read TGTGCCAGCAGCTTAGCTTCCGGGGGAAGCTATGGCTACACCTTC.

The chain links TRBV6-1 to TRBJ1-2; 7 bases align to TRBD1. The CDR3 has 12 amino acids. Germline V gene data show CDR1 as MNHNS and CDR2 as SASEGT. V shed 9 bases, J shed 4 bases, and the junction held 5 bases outside the gene matches. CDR3 residues: CARGDRLYGYTF. The CDR3, as DNA: TGTGCCAGAGGGGACAGACTCTATGGCTACACCTTC.

The chain links TRBV6-1 to TRBJ2-1, with D perhaps matching TRBD2 (5 bases). The germline V and J ends were trimmed by 6 bases and 6 bases, with 12 bases remaining between them. CDR1 and CDR2 (germline): MNHNS, SASEGT. The CDR3 has 13 residues. CDR3 DNA sequence: TGTGCCAGCAGGGACTCATCGCGCAATGAGCAGTTCTTC. The encoded protein is CASRDSSRNEQFF.

On this clone: Other DNA sequences in this sample translate to the same CDR3. The gene calls are TRBV7-9 and TRBJ1-2; 7 bases are shared with TRBD1. Trimming took 2 bases from V and 3 from J; bases not matched to a gene: 3. Germline V gene data show CDR1 as SEHNR and CDR2 as FQNEAQ (reference sequence). The CDR3 totals 14 residues. CDR3 protein: CASSLSDRDYGYTF. For the CDR3, the DNA is TGTGCCAGCAGCTTATCTGACAGGGACTATGGCTACACCTTC.

This chain links TRBV18 with TRBJ2-6, with a possible D match to TRBD2 (6 bases). The germline CDR1 and CDR2 sequences are KGHSH and LQKENI. The CDR3 loop spans 17 amino acids. Trimming took off 1 base at V and 2 bases at J, with 12 bases between the two ends. CDR3 region: CASSPRVREAGANVLTF. Here the CDR3 DNA reads TGTGCCAGCTCACCACGGGTGAGGGAGGCTGGGGCCAACGTCCTGACTTTC.

CDR3 residues: CSVDAGGAGNTIYF. As DNA, the CDR3 is TGCAGCGTTGATGCGGGGGGTGCTGGAAACACCATATATTTT. The chain carries TRBV29-1 and TRBJ1-3; tentatively, D is TRBD1 (5 bases). This CDR3 contains 14 residues. Trimming left V 3 bases short and J 2 bases short, with 11 bases between. The germline V gene encodes CDR1 SQVTM and CDR2 ANQGSEA.

The rearrangement joins TRBV9 to TRBJ2-1, with a tentative D call TRBD2 (7 bases). The CDR3 is 16 amino acids. The ends were cut back, 4 bases at V and 4 bases at J, with 18 bases in the middle. Germline CDR1 SGDLS, CDR2 YYNGEE. Here the CDR3 DNA reads TGTGCCAGCAGCTCGGAGGACAGCGGGGTATACAATGAGCAGTTCTTC. Protein sequence: CASSSEDSGVYNEQFF. The full variable domain, in which reference TRBV9 and TRBJ2-1 provide the parts outside the CDR3, is DSGVTQTPKHLITATGQRVTLRCSPRSGDLSVYWYQQSLDQGLQFLIQYYNGEERAKGNILERFSAQQFPDLHSELNLSSLELGDSALYFCASSSEDSGVYNEQFFGPGTRLTVL.

This clone was observed a few times. The J gene is TRBJ2-3, the V gene TRBV5-5; perhaps TRBD2 as D (7 bases). Germline V gene lookup returns CDR1 SGHKS and CDR2 YYEKEE (reference sequence). This CDR3 has 16 residues. Trimming took 1 base from V and 6 from J, leaving 18 bases between them. In nucleotides, the CDR3 is TGTGCCAGCAGCTTGCAGGGGACTACCTCCAGGGATACGCAGTATTTT. Its protein product is CASSLQGTTSRDTQYF. Complete variable domain (other parts from reference TRBV5-5 and TRBJ2-3): DAGVTQSPTHLIKTRGQQVTLRCSPISGHKSVSWYQQVLGQGPQFIFQYYEKEERGRGNFPDRFSARQFPNYSSELNVNALLLGDSALYLCASSLQGTTSRDTQYFGPGTRLTVL.

The rearrangement joins TRBV5-4 to TRBJ2-3, with 12 bases fitting TRBD2. The CDR3 loop spans 14 amino acids. The germline gives CDR1 SGHNT, CDR2 YYREEE (reference sequence). J gave up 3 bases and V 6 bases, and 2 bases lay outside the gene matches. CDR3 amino acids: CASNLAGGTDTQYF. CDR3 nucleotide sequence: TGTGCCAGCAACCTAGCGGGAGGGACAGATACGCAGTATTTT. The variable domain in full, completed from reference TRBV5-4 and TRBJ2-3, reads ETGVTQSPTHLIKTRGQQVTLRCSSQSGHNTVSWYQQALGQGPQFIFQYYREEENGRGNFPPRFSGLQFPNYSSELNVNALELDDSALYLCASNLAGGTDTQYFGPGTRLTVL.

The rearrangement uses TRBV5-1 and TRBJ2-2; D call uncertain. V was clipped by 5 bases and J by 5 bases, with 10 bases between them. There are 13 residues in the CDR3. CDR1 SGHRS and CDR2 YFSETQ come from the germline V gene. The CDR3 DNA reads as TGCGCCAGCAGTGTACAGAGTACCGGGGAGCTGTTTTTT. Protein sequence: CASSVQSTGELFF.

This clone has just a few counts. The rearrangement links TRBV30 to TRBJ2-1, with 8 bases aligning to TRBD2. After removal of 2 bases from V and 6 bases from J, the junction contained 9 bases not matched to a gene. In germline, CDR1 is GTSNPN, CDR2 SVGIG (reference sequence). The CDR3 is 15 amino acids. The CDR3 region is CAWSMGLVGANEQFF. The CDR3 DNA reads as TGTGCCTGGAGTATGGGACTAGTTGGGGCCAATGAGCAGTTCTTC.

The chain joins TRBV19 to TRBJ2-3, with a tentative D call TRBD1 (6 bases). The V gene lost 7 bases and the J gene lost 6 bases, with 17 bases spanning the gap. This CDR3 contains 14 residues. CDR1 and CDR2 from the germline V gene are LNHDA and SQIVND (reference sequence). In DNA, the CDR3 is TGTGCCAGTAAAATAAGCAGGGGTAGCGATACGCAGTATTTT. This gives the protein CASKISRGSDTQYF.

About this clone itself: The junction departs from the called germline gene at one end, perhaps through a read error. The sample holds other DNA sequences that translate to the same CDR3. V is TRBV19 and J is TRBJ1-6, with 7 nucleotides matching TRBD1. Germline lookup yields CDR1 LNHDA and CDR2 SQIVND (reference sequence). This CDR3 has 17 amino acids. CDR3 sequence reads: CASSIAAGGVYNSPLHF. The CDR3 DNA follows: TGTGCCAGTAGCATCGCGGCAGGGGGTGTTTATAATTCCCCCCTCCACTTT.